The 20 T cell receptor beta chains listed next were all sequenced from one sample in a study of identical twins. TCRdb itself ran the 5' RACE reads through MiXCR, one entry per CDR3 protein. The profile shows 420,000 or so distinct CDR3 sequences, about 18% of them singletons. Material: naive T cells sorted from blood. These receptors all come from a man in his fifties or sixties in good health.

This clonotype was observed a handful of times. The chain is built from TRBV6-1 and TRBJ1-2; 8 nucleotides line up with TRBD1. The germline V gene has CDR1 MNHNS and CDR2 SASEGT. This CDR3 has 15 amino acids. Losses at the gene ends were 6 bases for V and 7 bases for J; bases not matched to a gene: 13. For the CDR3, the DNA is TGTGCCAGCAGCGCAACTTCTCAGGGGGCGGGTGGCTACACCTTC. Residues: CASSATSQGAGGYTF.

The table lists this clonotype with many counts. The chain is built from TRBV29-1 and TRBJ1-1; possible D gene TRBD1, 6 bases. The germline V gene encodes CDR1 SQVTM and CDR2 ANQGSEA. Trimming took off 8 bases at V and 0 bases at J, with 10 bases between the two ends. This CDR3 contains 12 residues. The CDR3 spells CSSGHLNTEAFF. The CDR3 DNA is TGCAGCTCGGGACACTTGAACACTGAAGCTTTCTTT.

Comments on this clonotype: This may come from a read error, since a much larger clone is one base off. J is TRBJ1-5 and V is TRBV12-3 or TRBV12-4; maybe TRBD1 (6 bases). The CDR3 contains 15 residues. The CDR3 is CPSRWGRGSNQPQHF. CDR3 DNA: TGTCCCAGCAGGTGGGGGCGAGGGAGCAATCAGCCCCAGCATTTT.

This clonotype was seen ten or more times. The chain carries TRBV5-1 and TRBJ2-3; D is perhaps TRBD1 or TRBD2 (6 bases each). The V end was cut by 4 bases, the J end by 1 base, with 10 bases between. In germline, CDR1 is SGHRS, CDR2 YFSETQ. The CDR3 sequence is 14 residues long. CDR3 in DNA: TGCGCCAGCAGCGGGAGGACAGGCACAGATACGCAGTATTTT. Translated, it gives CASSGRTGTDTQYF.

The chain links TRBV21-1 to TRBJ2-1; no check of the table's D call, TRBD1, against the DNA was made. TRBV21-1 corresponds to a pseudogene. This CDR3 has 15 amino acids. In nucleotides, the CDR3 is TGTGCCAGCAGCACCTCAAGGACCCCCGGCAATGAGCAGTTCTTC. It specifies CASSTSRTPGNEQFF.

This clonotype was seen only a few times. V and J are TRBV20-1 and TRBJ1-1; D remains ambiguous. Germline CDR1 is DFQATT and CDR2 is SNEGSKA (reference sequence). CDR3 length: 12 residues. V was pared by 3 bases and J by 2 bases, with 7 bases between. In DNA form, the CDR3 reads TGCAGTGCTAGTGGCAGCAACACTGAAGCTTTCTTT. Its protein is CSASGSNTEAFF.

This clonotype was counted a few times. This chain joins TRBV28 and TRBJ1-5; possible D gene TRBD1, 5 bases. CDR1 is MDHEN and CDR2 is SYDVKM in the germline V gene. Trimming left V 5 bases short and J 7 bases short, with 15 bases between. The CDR3 consists of 14 residues. Written as DNA, the CDR3 is TGTGCCAGCAGTCAGGGCCCCCTGGGGCAGCCCCAGCATTTT. This sequence encodes CASSQGPLGQPQHF.

This chain links TRBV27 with TRBJ1-2, with 11 nucleotides matching TRBD1. V lost 7 bases to trimming and J lost 4 bases; unmatched junction nucleotides: 17. CDR3 length: 18 amino acids. Per germline, CDR1 MNHEY and CDR2 SMNVEV (reference sequence). The CDR3 sequence is CASTPLSGQGARGYGYTF. CDR3 nucleotide sequence: TGTGCCAGCACCCCGTTGTCAGGACAGGGGGCGCGCGGCTATGGCTACACCTTC.

This clonotype was picked up a small number of times. The J gene is TRBJ1-6, the V gene TRBV5-1; TRBD1 matches at 8 bases. V lost 4 bases, J lost 8 bases, and 5 bases stayed unmatched. CDR1 SGHRS and CDR2 YFSETQ come from the germline V gene. CDR3 length: 14 residues. The CDR3 spells CASSLGQGDSPLHF. For the CDR3, the DNA is TGCGCCAGCAGCCTAGGACAGGGCGATTCACCCCTCCACTTT.

This chain connects TRBV5-5 to TRBJ2-1; D possibly corresponds to TRBD2 (6 bases). Germline V gene data show CDR1 as SGHKS and CDR2 as YYEKEE (reference sequence). V was clipped by 4 bases and J by 3 bases, with 14 bases between them. CDR3 size: 15 residues. The CDR3 DNA is TGTGCCAGCAGCACATGGAGGGCCCTCTACAATGAGCAGTTCTTC. It yields the protein CASSTWRALYNEQFF. Full variable domain (rest looked up from reference TRBV5-5 and TRBJ2-1): DAGVTQSPTHLIKTRGQQVTLRCSPISGHKSVSWYQQVLGQGPQFIFQYYEKEERGRGNFPDRFSARQFPNYSSELNVNALLLGDSALYLCASSTWRALYNEQFFGPGTRLTVL.

In DNA form, the CDR3 reads TGCGCCAGCAGCCCAGGACAGTTGATGAACACTGAAGCTTTCTTT. This encodes CASSPGQLMNTEAFF. The rearrangement uses TRBV5-1 and TRBJ1-1; weak D call: TRBD1 (6 bases). The CDR3 runs 15 residues. Trimming cost V 4 bases and J 0 bases, with 13 bases left between them. CDR1 and CDR2 (germline): SGHRS, YFSETQ.

This chain uses TRBV18 with TRBJ2-7; D is unclear. This CDR3 contains 13 residues. With 5 bases removed from V and 3 bases from J, the gap between germline ends came to 11 bases. CDR1 is KGHSH, CDR2 LQKENI, per germline. DNA of the CDR3: TGTGCCAGCTCAGACAATAACGGCTACGAGCAGTACTTC. Its protein product is CASSDNNGYEQYF.

This clonotype has just a few counts. The rearrangement links TRBV20-1 to TRBJ2-2; D might be TRBD2 (6 bases). The CDR3 is made up of 15 amino acids. V was cut by 6 bases and J by 3 bases, with 17 bases left in between. Germline assignment: CDR1 DFQATT and CDR2 SNEGSKA (reference sequence). The CDR3 bases are TGCAGTGCCGGGCACTCCGGGACTCACACCGGGGAGCTGTTTTTT. Translation: CSAGHSGTHTGELFF.

This clonotype was recorded many times. The DNA of the CDR3 is TGTGCCAGCAGTTTTTGGCGGCGGGGAACTAGCACAGATACGCAGTATTTT. This gives the protein CASSFWRRGTSTDTQYF. This chain connects TRBV27 to TRBJ2-3; a possible D gene is TRBD2 (6 bases). The CDR3 runs to 17 residues. The germline V and J ends were trimmed by 3 bases and 0 bases, with 16 bases remaining between them. CDR1 MNHEY and CDR2 SMNVEV come from the germline V gene (reference sequence).

This clonotype appeared a few times. The rearrangement joins TRBV4-3 to TRBJ2-4; unclear D gene. The V end lost 1 base, the J end lost 4 bases, and 11 bases lay between the germline ends. In germline, CDR1 is LGHNA, CDR2 YSLEER. The CDR3 is made up of 15 amino acids. CDR3: CASSQARLLKNIQYF. As DNA, the CDR3 is TGCGCCAGCAGCCAAGCTAGGCTACTAAAAAACATTCAGTACTTC.

The chain employs TRBV19 and TRBJ2-5; no clear D. Looked up from germline, CDR1 is LNHDA and CDR2 is SQIVND (reference sequence). This CDR3 is 12 amino acids long. Trimming pared 4 bases from V and 5 bases from J, leaving 8 bases between. CDR3 in DNA: TGTGCCAGTAGTAAGGGCCGGGAGACCCAGTACTTC. This sequence encodes CASSKGRETQYF.

This rearrangement joins TRBV10-3 to TRBJ2-7, with 9 bases matching TRBD1. Germline V CDR1 and CDR2: ENHRY, SYGVKD. With V trimmed by 11 bases and J by 4 bases, 12 bases remained unmatched. The CDR3 contains 14 residues. Here the CDR3 reads CAAQKGQGIYEQYF. In DNA, the CDR3 is TGTGCCGCTCAGAAGGGACAGGGTATATACGAGCAGTACTTC.

This clonotype was detected a few times. The gene calls are TRBV7-9 and TRBJ1-1, with D unresolved. The V gene lost 5 bases and the J gene lost 11 bases, with 12 bases spanning the gap. CDR3 length: 11 residues. Germline loops: CDR1 SEHNR, CDR2 FQNEAQ (reference sequence). CDR3 sequence reads: CASSHGVEAFF. The CDR3 bases are TGTGCCAGCAGCCATGGGGTCGAGGCTTTCTTT.

V and J are TRBV12-3 or TRBV12-4 and TRBJ2-5, with D tentatively TRBD1 or TRBD2 (5 bases each). The V gene lost 5 bases and the J gene lost 3 bases, with 16 bases spanning the gap. The CDR3 is 15 amino acids. CDR3 sequence: CASSPSGWGKETQYF. The CDR3 coding sequence is TGTGCCAGCAGTCCTTCGGGATGGGGGAAAGAGACCCAGTACTTC.

This clonotype was found many times. The chain uses TRBV4-3 and TRBJ1-2, with TRBD1 identical over 8 bases. Germline CDR1 and CDR2: LGHNA and YSLEER. V shed 1 base, J shed 3 bases, and the junction held 13 bases outside the gene matches. This CDR3 spans 18 amino acids. The CDR3 DNA follows: TGCGCCAGCAGCCAAGTTGGACAGGGTGAGATCCTCTACTATGGCTACACCTTC. Protein sequence: CASSQVGQGEILYYGYTF.